The rows below give T cell receptor beta chains drawn from one sample of a study of blood T cell repertoires in COVID-19. TCRdb's copy holds only in-frame clones and misses some; the assay was immunoSEQ multiplex PCR. Of a few hundred thousand clones listed, more than 75% were seen once; the top ten hold under 2.5%. Sequences were obtained from PBMCs or T cells enriched from blood (not recorded which). These receptors all stem from a woman aged 55-70 years in a cohort exposed to, infected with or recovered from COVID-19 (not recorded which). Each CDR3 is given with its conserved first and last residue.

j_call: TRBJ2-2; v_call: TRBV5-1; cdr3_aa: CASTLAVANTGELFF
j_call: TRBJ1-3; v_call: TRBV10-3; cdr3_aa: CAISDPGQATSGNTIYF
j_call: TRBJ2-7; v_call: TRBV5-1; cdr3_aa: CASSLARLAGGPDPYEQYF
j_call: TRBJ2-7; v_call: TRBV5-6; cdr3_aa: CASPSLYEQYF
j_call: TRBJ2-2; v_call: TRBV30; cdr3_aa: CAWSVFAGAHGELFF
j_call: TRBJ2-3; v_call: TRBV29-1; cdr3_aa: CSVASLAASTDTQYF
j_call: TRBJ2-7; v_call: TRBV4-3; cdr3_aa: CASSQDRAYEQYF
j_call: TRBJ1-6; v_call: TRBV9; cdr3_aa: CASSVGGNSPLHF
j_call: TRBJ1-1; v_call: TRBV7-9; cdr3_aa: CASSPGGIVAEAFF
j_call: TRBJ1-1; v_call: TRBV7-6; cdr3_aa: CASSTPTDTEAFF
j_call: TRBJ2-6; v_call: TRBV25-1; cdr3_aa: CASSESGGANVLTF
j_call: TRBJ2-4; v_call: TRBV5-1; cdr3_aa: CASSSSRGIIEGAKNIQYF
j_call: TRBJ2-7; v_call: TRBV28; cdr3_aa: CASRAPGLARSYEQYF
j_call: TRBJ2-1; v_call: TRBV11-2; cdr3_aa: CASSPIGLAVNEQFF
j_call: TRBJ2-1; v_call: TRBV6-5; cdr3_aa: CASSSRQGAHEQFF
j_call: TRBJ1-1; v_call: TRBV7-2; cdr3_aa: CASSYTGGTEAFF
j_call: TRBJ2-1; v_call: TRBV29-1; cdr3_aa: CSVAGTSGTSSYNEQFF